The 22 T cell receptor beta chains presented below share a single source sample, sequenced in a study of blood T cell repertoires in COVID-19. The method was immunoSEQ multiplex PCR; TCRdb's version includes in-frame clones alone and lacks a portion of them. The table includes some 200,000 clones, around 81% detected once. The specimen was PBMCs or T cells enriched from blood (not recorded which). Receptor source: a woman between 50 and 59 years old with acute COVID-19.

The chain employs TRBV13 and TRBJ1-2; 9 nucleotides line up with TRBD1. V dropped 5 bases and J dropped 4; count of bases not matched to a gene: 17. The V gene's germline CDR1 is PRHDT and CDR2 FYEKMQ (reference sequence). This CDR3 contains 18 residues. The CDR3 reads CASSARYSTNRGLYGYTF. Written as DNA, the CDR3 is TGTGCCAGCAGCGCCCGCTACTCGACAAACAGGGGGCTCTATGGCTACACCTTC.

The DNA of the CDR3 is TGTGCCAGCAGTTCGGCTGGGACACCTACTGGCTACACCTTC. It is translated as CASSSAGTPTGYTF. This sequence joins TRBV28 and TRBJ1-2; D is perhaps TRBD1 (6 bases). CDR3 length: 14 residues. CDR1 is MDHEN, CDR2 SYDVKM, per germline. V was clipped by 4 bases and J by 7 bases, with 16 bases between them.

The rearrangement joins TRBV21-1 to TRBJ2-5; the D call TRBD2 from the table was never checked on the DNA. TRBV21-1 corresponds to a pseudogene. The CDR3 spans 16 residues. Here the CDR3 DNA reads TGTGCCAGCAGCAAAGCGCACGGGGGGGCACGGGAGACCCAGTACTTC. This encodes CASSKAHGGARETQYF.

The rearrangement links TRBV3-1 (or the pseudogene TRBV3-2) to TRBJ2-3; D is ambiguous. The CDR3 runs 15 residues. The germline V gene encodes CDR1 LGHDT and CDR2 YNNKEL (reference sequence). Trimming shortened V by 0 bases and J by 2 bases, and 9 bases separated the two germline ends. The CDR3 protein is CASSQDGGFTDTQYF. The CDR3 DNA sequence: TGTGCCAGCAGCCAAGATGGCGGATTCACAGATACGCAGTATTTT.

This clone was recorded once. The chain recombines TRBV10-3 with TRBJ2-1; D ambiguous. Trimming pared 6 bases from V and 2 bases from J, leaving 5 bases between. The germline CDR1 and CDR2 sequences are ENHRY and SYGVKD. The CDR3 has 12 residues. The CDR3 DNA is TGTGCCATCAGCCGTACCTACAATGAGCAGTTCTTC. Residues: CAISRTYNEQFF.

This clone showed up just a few times. The V gene is TRBV19, the J gene TRBJ2-1; TRBD2 might be the D (5 bases). The V end lost 6 bases, the J end lost 6 bases, and 12 bases lay between the germline ends. Germline V gives CDR1 LNHDA, CDR2 SQIVND (reference sequence). CDR3 length: 13 residues. CDR3 loop: CASRPRRLNEQFF. CDR3 in DNA: TGTGCCAGTAGGCCCCGGAGGCTCAATGAGCAGTTCTTC. Full variable domain (missing parts from reference TRBV19 and TRBJ2-1): DGGITQSPKYLFRKEGQNVTLSCEQNLNHDAMYWYRQDPGQGLRLIYYSQIVNDFQKGDIAEGYSVSREKKESFPLTVTSAQKNPTAFYLCASRPRRLNEQFFGPGTRLTVL.

This clone has a single count. This chain joins TRBV4-1 and TRBJ2-3; D gene ambiguous. The V and J ends lost 3 bases and 4 bases respectively, with 11 bases between them. The CDR3 runs to 14 residues. CDR1 is MGHRA, CDR2 YSYEKL, per germline. The chain's CDR3 is CASSQVVTSDTQYF. CDR3 coding DNA: TGCGCCAGCAGCCAGGTGGTCACATCAGATACGCAGTATTTT.

V and J are TRBV27 and TRBJ1-4, with 9 bases lining up with TRBD1. This CDR3 comprises 15 residues. CDR1 MNHEY and CDR2 SMNVEV come from the germline V gene (reference sequence). With V trimmed by 7 bases and J by 6 bases, 9 bases remained unmatched. CDR3 in amino acids: CASTTLGQGDEKLFF. CDR3 nucleotide sequence: TGTGCCAGCACCACCTTGGGACAGGGTGATGAAAAACTGTTTTTT. The full variable domain, with the rest looked up from reference TRBV27 and TRBJ1-4, is EAQVTQNPRYLITVTGKKLTVTCSQNMNHEYMSWYRQDPGLGLRQIYYSMNVEVTDKGDVPEGYKVSRKEKRNFPLILESPSPNQTSLYFCASTTLGQGDEKLFFGSGTQLSVL.

This chain connects TRBV4-1 to TRBJ2-7; 11 bases map to TRBD1. The V and J ends lost 2 bases and 7 bases, in that order; junction bases with no gene match: 13. CDR3 length: 17 amino acids. Germline loops: CDR1 MGHRA, CDR2 YSYEKL. Here the CDR3 DNA reads TGCGCCAGCAGCCAATGGGCAACGGGGACAGGGGGTCAAGAGCAGTACTTC. This translates into CASSQWATGTGGQEQYF.

The chain carries TRBV18 and TRBJ1-4, with a tentative D call TRBD1 (5 bases). Per germline, CDR1 KGHSH and CDR2 LQKENI. Trimming stripped 6 bases from V and 2 bases from J, with 7 bases between. This CDR3 comprises 13 residues. CDR3 loop: CASSQGTNEKLFF. CDR3 nucleotide sequence: TGTGCCAGCTCGCAGGGCACTAATGAAAAACTGTTTTTT.

The V and J genes are TRBV7-2 and TRBJ2-7; 8 bases match TRBD1. In germline, CDR1 is SGHTA, CDR2 FQGNSA. CDR3 size: 14 residues. V gave up 6 bases and J gave up 2 bases; unmatched junction bases: 6. The chain's CDR3 is CASSQQGAPYEQYF. DNA of the CDR3: TGTGCCAGCAGTCAGCAGGGGGCCCCCTACGAGCAGTACTTC.

This chain connects TRBV6-4 to TRBJ2-2; D is possibly TRBD2 (6 bases). Germline V gene lookup returns CDR1 MRHNA and CDR2 SNTAGT. The ends were cut back, 8 bases at V and 3 bases at J, with 16 bases in the middle. The length of the CDR3 is 15 residues. In DNA form, the CDR3 reads TGTGCCAGCCGGTTCGATAGCGGCTACACCGGGGAGCTGTTTTTT. It is translated as CASRFDSGYTGELFF.

This clone was detected only a few times. The chain is built from TRBV21-1 and TRBJ2-7; whether TRBD2, the table's D call, matches the DNA was not checked. TRBV21-1 is reported as a pseudogene. The CDR3 length is 19 residues. The CDR3 sequence: CASSNERSYRAGEAHEQYF. The CDR3 DNA follows: TGTGCCAGCAGCAATGAAAGGTCATATCGAGCGGGAGAGGCGCACGAGCAGTACTTC.

This sequence joins TRBV19 and TRBJ2-7; D is possibly TRBD2 (5 bases). The V gene lost 0 bases and the J gene lost 7 bases, with 16 bases spanning the gap. CDR1 is LNHDA and CDR2 is SQIVND in the germline V gene (reference sequence). This CDR3 comprises 15 residues. CDR3 nucleotide sequence: TGTGCCAGTAGTATAGATCTGGGGATGGCGGGTGAGCAGTACTTC. Protein product: CASSIDLGMAGEQYF.

The genes are TRBV6-4 and TRBJ2-6; 8 bases line up with TRBD1. Germline CDR1 is MRHNA and CDR2 is SNTAGT. CDR3 size: 18 residues. J lost 1 base, V lost 4 bases, and 9 bases had no gene match. The DNA for the CDR3 is TGTGCCAGCAGTGCTCATGAGACAGGGGTTTCTGGGGCCAACGTCCTGACTTTC. This gives the protein CASSAHETGVSGANVLTF.

The rearrangement joins TRBV6-1 to TRBJ1-1, with 9 bases fitting TRBD1. The CDR3 has 13 amino acids. J gave up 12 bases and V 2 bases, and 7 bases lay outside the gene matches. The germline V gene encodes CDR1 MNHNS and CDR2 SASEGT. CDR3 DNA sequence: TGTGCCAGCAGTGAAAGGGACAGGGTTGGTTCTTTCTTT. Translation gives CASSERDRVGSFF.

The J gene is TRBJ2-7, the V gene TRBV6-2 or TRBV6-3; 12 bases match TRBD2. Germline lookup yields CDR1 MNHEY and CDR2 SVGEGT. This CDR3 has 15 residues. V lost 6 bases to trimming and J lost 2 bases; unmatched junction nucleotides: 5. The CDR3 is CASRPSGRATYEQYF. In DNA form, the CDR3 reads TGTGCCAGCAGACCTAGCGGGAGGGCCACCTACGAGCAGTACTTC.

The J gene is TRBJ2-3, the V gene TRBV28, with D possibly TRBD2 on 6 matching bases. Germline CDR1 and CDR2: MDHEN and SYDVKM. The CDR3 totals 15 residues. The ends were cut back, 6 bases at V and 0 bases at J, with 13 bases in the middle. The CDR3 sequence is CASRRGLTSTDTQYF. CDR3 coding DNA: TGTGCCAGCAGACGAGGACTAACTAGCACAGATACGCAGTATTTT.

The chain couples TRBV18 to TRBJ2-5; 8 nucleotides align to TRBD1. The CDR3 loop spans 15 amino acids. With V trimmed by 3 bases and J by 4 bases, 7 bases remained unmatched. Germline V gene sequence: CDR1 KGHSH, CDR2 LQKENI. The CDR3 DNA reads TGTGCCAGCTCACCCGTGGGCACAGGGGGAGAGACCCAGTACTTC. Protein: CASSPVGTGGETQYF.

This rearrangement joins TRBV7-8 to TRBJ1-1; tentative D call: TRBD1 (5 bases). Germline-derived CDR1 and CDR2 are SGHVS and FQNEAQ. The CDR3 sequence is 15 residues long. V was pared by 4 bases and J by 0 bases, with 12 bases between. The CDR3 spells CASSSRGGMNTEAFF. As DNA, the CDR3 is TGTGCCAGCAGCTCCCGTGGGGGGATGAACACTGAAGCTTTCTTT.

The chain combines TRBV3-1 (or the pseudogene TRBV3-2) with TRBJ2-5; 10 bases are a match to TRBD2. J gave up 2 bases and V 4 bases, and 10 bases lay outside the gene matches. This CDR3 has 17 amino acids. Germline V gene sequence: CDR1 LGHDT, CDR2 YNNKEL (reference sequence). CDR3: CASSRLSAGGWQETQYF. In DNA form, the CDR3 reads TGTGCCAGCAGCCGCCTGTCAGCGGGAGGGTGGCAAGAGACCCAGTACTTC.

The chain links TRBV27 to TRBJ2-3; 13 positions agree with TRBD2. V was pared by 4 bases and J by 8 bases, with 9 bases of the junction left unmatched. In germline, CDR1 is MNHEY, CDR2 SMNVEV (reference sequence). The CDR3 sequence is 16 residues long. For the CDR3, the DNA is TGTGCCAGCAGTTCCCAAGGACTAGCGGGGGCGGGTACGCAGTATTTT. This codes for CASSSQGLAGAGTQYF.